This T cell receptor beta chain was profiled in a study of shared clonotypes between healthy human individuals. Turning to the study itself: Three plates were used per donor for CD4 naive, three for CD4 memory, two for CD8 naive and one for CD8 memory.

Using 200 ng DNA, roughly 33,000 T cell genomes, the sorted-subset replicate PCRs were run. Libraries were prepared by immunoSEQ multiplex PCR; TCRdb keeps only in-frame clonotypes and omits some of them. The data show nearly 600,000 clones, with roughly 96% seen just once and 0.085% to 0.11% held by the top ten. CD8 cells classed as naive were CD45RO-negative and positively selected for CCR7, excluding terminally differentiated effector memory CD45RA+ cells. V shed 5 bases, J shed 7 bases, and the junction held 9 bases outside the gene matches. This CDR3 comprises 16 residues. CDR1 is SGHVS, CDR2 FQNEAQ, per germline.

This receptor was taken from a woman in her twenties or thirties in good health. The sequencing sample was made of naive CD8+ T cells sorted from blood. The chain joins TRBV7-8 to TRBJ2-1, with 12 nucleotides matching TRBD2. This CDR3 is CASSEGLAGLINEQFF. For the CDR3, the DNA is TGTGCCAGCAGCGAGGGACTAGCGGGTTTGATAAATGAGCAGTTCTTC. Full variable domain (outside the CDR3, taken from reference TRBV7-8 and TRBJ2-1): GAGVSQSPRYKVAKRGQDVALRCDPISGHVSLFWYQQALGQGPEFLTYFQNEAQLDKSGLPSDRFFAERPEGSVSTLKIQRTQQEDSAVYLCASSEGLAGLINEQFFGPGTRLTVL.